The 20 T cell receptor beta chains below come from one sample, sequenced in a study of human T cells and chemical hapten exposure. Via MiXCR, TCRdb re-called the RACE reads, giving one row per CDR3 protein. The table lists 340,000 or so distinct CDR3 sequences, around 7% of them singletons. Sample time point: patch test 1, 2 weeks after DPC sensitization. The treatment denotes: therapeutic diphenylcyclopropenone sensitization with weekly scalp DPC. The sample was whole blood, taken in connection with sensitization to the hapten diphenylcyclopropenone (DPC). These receptors all come from a woman between 18 and 30 years old with alopecia areata. Some clones in this sample may be carry-over from other donors' samples.

This clonotype was recorded many times. The chain has TRBV7-2 and TRBJ2-2; the match to TRBD1 covers 8 bases. CDR3 length equals 15 residues. The J segment lost 6 bases and the V segment lost 5 bases, leaving 8 bases of the junction unmatched. Germline V gene lookup returns CDR1 SGHTA and CDR2 FQGNSA. CDR3 residues: CASSQTDRAAGELFF. CDR3 bases: TGTGCCAGCAGCCAGACGGACAGGGCGGCCGGGGAGCTGTTTTTT.

There are a few counts of this clonotype. The chain links TRBV7-2 to TRBJ2-1; 11 positions match TRBD2. The V and J ends lost 4 bases and 4 bases, in that order; junction bases with no gene match: 9. The CDR3 runs 17 residues. Germline loops: CDR1 SGHTA, CDR2 FQGNSA. Here the CDR3 reads CASSSTSGGPLYNEQFF. CDR3 in DNA: TGTGCCAGCAGCTCTACTAGCGGGGGCCCATTATACAATGAGCAGTTCTTC.

This clonotype was recorded a few times. This chain connects TRBV29-1 to TRBJ2-5; tentative D call: TRBD1 (6 bases). V was cut by 3 bases and J by 4 bases, with 18 bases left in between. The CDR3 is 15 amino acids. Germline CDR1 SQVTM, CDR2 ANQGSEA. The CDR3 region has the DNA TGCAGCGTTGAGCACAGGCAGTCGACAGGAGAGACCCAGTACTTC. Protein: CSVEHRQSTGETQYF.

This clonotype was detected many times. This sequence joins TRBV7-9 and TRBJ2-3; TRBD1 matches at 7 bases. Germline values: CDR1 SEHNR, CDR2 FQNEAQ (reference sequence). Unmatched junction bases numbered 9, after V lost 4 bases and J lost 5 bases. The CDR3 contains 15 residues. The chain's CDR3 is CASSSQTGWGDTQYF. The CDR3 coding sequence is TGTGCCAGCAGCTCGCAGACAGGGTGGGGAGATACGCAGTATTTT.

The chain combines TRBV7-6 with TRBJ1-1; TRBD1 matches at 9 bases. The CDR3 length is 15 residues. Trimming removed 5 bases from V and 3 bases from J; junction bases left unmatched: 7. Germline-derived CDR1 and CDR2 are SGHVS and FNYEAQ. The CDR3 sequence is CASSVYRGRDTEAFF. CDR3 nucleotides: TGTGCCAGCAGCGTTTACAGGGGGCGAGACACTGAAGCTTTCTTT.

This clonotype was counted a few times. The chain uses TRBV4-1 and TRBJ1-1; a possible D gene is TRBD1 (5 bases). V lost 1 base and J 4 bases, leaving 13 bases between the germline ends. The CDR3 totals 15 residues. Germline CDR1 and CDR2: MGHRA and YSYEKL. The CDR3 DNA reads as TGCGCCAGCAGCCAAGTCAGGGAAGTGAGCACTGAAGCTTTCTTT. Amino acids: CASSQVREVSTEAFF.

This chain joins TRBV12-3 or TRBV12-4 and TRBJ2-2; the D is unclear. This CDR3 spans 16 amino acids. The ends were cut back, 2 bases at V and 1 base at J, with 11 bases in the middle. CDR3: CASSLSILQNTGELFF. Written as DNA, the CDR3 is TGTGCCAGCAGTTTATCGATCCTCCAGAACACCGGGGAGCTGTTTTTT.

Many counts were recorded for this clonotype. CDR3 in amino acids: CSVDWVLRTDTQYF. As DNA, the CDR3 is TGCAGCGTTGACTGGGTCCTTCGAACAGATACGCAGTATTTT. The chain links TRBV29-1 to TRBJ2-3; D not resolved. Germline CDR1 reads SQVTM; CDR2 reads ANQGSEA. Trimming shortened V by 3 bases and J by 3 bases, and 13 bases separated the two germline ends. CDR3 length: 14 residues.

The V and J genes are TRBV12-3 or TRBV12-4 and TRBJ2-2; TRBD1 agrees at 7 bases. Trimming cost V 5 bases and J 1 base; bases outside gene matches: 4. CDR3 length: 15 residues. The CDR3 nucleotides read TGTGCCAGCAGTAAGACAGGGTTGAACACCGGGGAGCTGTTTTTT. Translation gives CASSKTGLNTGELFF.

This clonotype came up many times. The chain employs TRBV5-1 and TRBJ2-3; no reliable D call. The length of the CDR3 is 16 residues. Germline V gives CDR1 SGHRS, CDR2 YFSETQ. V was shortened by 0 bases and J by 0 bases, with 11 bases between the two germline ends. CDR3 loop: CASSLEGRSSTDTQYF. The DNA for the CDR3 is TGCGCCAGCAGCTTGGAAGGCAGGTCTAGCACAGATACGCAGTATTTT.

The J gene is TRBJ1-6, the V gene TRBV20-1; D may be TRBD1 (5 bases). Germline-derived CDR1 and CDR2 are DFQATT and SNEGSKA (reference sequence). The CDR3 is 15 amino acids. Between the trimmed V and J ends, which lost 5 bases and 4 bases, there was a span of 15 bases. The CDR3 nucleotides are TGCAGTGCTGGAGGGCCGGGACTTTATAATTCACCCCTCCACTTT. Amino acid sequence: CSAGGPGLYNSPLHF.

The chain has TRBV28 and TRBJ2-5, with 8 positions matching TRBD1. The V and J ends lost 4 bases and 3 bases, in that order; junction bases with no gene match: 4. The CDR3 extends over 14 amino acids. Germline CDR1 MDHEN, CDR2 SYDVKM. The CDR3 region has the DNA TGTGCCAGCAGTTCTGGACAGGGTAAAGAGACCCAGTACTTC. Its protein product is CASSSGQGKETQYF.

This clonotype was recorded many times. The gene calls are TRBV25-1 and TRBJ2-7; D not resolved. The CDR3 is made up of 13 amino acids. V shed 7 bases and J shed 0 bases, with 10 bases lying between them. CDR1 is MGHDK and CDR2 is SYGVNS in the germline V gene. The CDR3 loop reads CASIGPHSYEQYF. CDR3 bases: TGTGCCAGCATAGGGCCGCACTCCTACGAGCAGTACTTC.

A few counts support this clonotype. This chain joins TRBV28 and TRBJ2-2; D not resolved. Trimming took 6 bases from V and 0 from J, leaving 8 bases between them. CDR3 length: 14 amino acids. CDR1 MDHEN and CDR2 SYDVKM come from the germline V gene. CDR3 sequence (DNA): TGTGCCAGCAGAAAGGTGGCGAACACCGGGGAGCTGTTTTTT. It specifies CASRKVANTGELFF.

This clonotype occurred many times. This chain joins TRBV6-5 and TRBJ2-5; 8 nucleotides align to TRBD2. The CDR3 spans 17 residues. V shed 0 bases and J 5 bases; nucleotides not matched to a gene: 11. CDR1 is MNHEY, CDR2 SVGAGI, per germline. The DNA for the CDR3 is TGTGCCAGCAGTTACTCGGGATCTGCGGGGGGCCGCGAGACCCAGTACTTC. Protein sequence: CASSYSGSAGGRETQYF.

This clonotype was picked up a small number of times. The rearrangement links TRBV5-5 to TRBJ1-6; 7 nucleotides match TRBD1. The CDR3 is made up of 19 amino acids. The V and J ends lost 4 bases and 10 bases, in that order; junction bases with no gene match: 23. Germline V gives CDR1 SGHKS, CDR2 YYEKEE (reference sequence). The CDR3 nucleotides read TGTGCCAGCAGCCAACCGACGGGACAGCCAAGCCTGTATCGGTCACCCCTCCACTTT. This sequence encodes CASSQPTGQPSLYRSPLHF.

The chain is built from TRBV6-6 and TRBJ1-1; D is unclear. The V end lost 2 bases, the J end lost 8 bases, and 3 bases lay between the germline ends. This CDR3 contains 10 residues. CDR1 MNHNY and CDR2 SVGAGI come from the germline V gene (reference sequence). CDR3: CASSYGEAFF. The CDR3 coding sequence is TGTGCCAGCAGTTACGGAGAAGCTTTCTTT.

There are a few counts of this clonotype. The chain couples TRBV6-5 to TRBJ1-2; D uncertain. CDR3 length: 15 residues. V was shortened by 0 bases and J by 0 bases, with 8 bases between the two germline ends. Germline V gene data show CDR1 as MNHEY and CDR2 as SVGAGI. The CDR3 spells CASSYSKPANYGYTF. The DNA for the CDR3 is TGTGCCAGCAGTTACTCGAAACCGGCTAACTATGGCTACACCTTC.

In this sample, this clonotype turned up many times. This chain links TRBV5-1 with TRBJ2-7; D not resolved. There are 14 residues in the CDR3. Trimming left V 4 bases short and J 4 bases short, with 15 bases between. Germline CDR1 SGHRS, CDR2 YFSETQ. For the CDR3, the DNA is TGCGCCAGCAGCCCAACCGCCGCAGGTTACGAGCAGTACTTC. Protein sequence: CASSPTAAGYEQYF.

A few counts support this clonotype. This sequence joins TRBV11-2 and TRBJ2-5, with 14 positions matching TRBD2. Germline trimming cut 5 bases from V and 4 bases from J; bases unmatched to any gene: 9. Germline-derived CDR1 and CDR2 are SGHAT and FQNNGV. The CDR3 covers 17 residues. The CDR3 DNA sequence: TGTGCCAGCAGCCAGAATCCTGGGACTAGCGGGGGAGAGACCCAGTACTTC. Its protein is CASSQNPGTSGGETQYF.